This is a list of T cell receptor beta chains from one sample in a study of beta chain features in type 1 diabetes. Generated by immunoSEQ multiplex PCR, the TCRdb table keeps only in-frame clones and is missing some. The sample records about 620,000 clones, 15% being singletons. Specimen: naive CD4+ T cells from blood. Receptor source: a man between 18 and 29 years old in good health. The CDR3 runs from the conserved cysteine through the conserved F or W. Each record gives: clone size, J gene, D gene, V gene, CDR3 DNA, CDR3 protein. The D gene is left open where the match is weak. Some rows have no size entry. The others give once, few or many, or a class for an expanded clone.

-,TRBJ2-3,TRBD2,TRBV11-3,TGTGCCAGCAGCTTAGATTCAAGAGGACTAGGCTCAGATACGCAGTATTTT,CASSLDSRGLGSDTQYF
few,TRBJ2-1,-,TRBV11-1,TGTGCCAGCGGGGGGCTTCCCTACAATGAGCAGTTCTTC,CASGGLPYNEQFF
-,TRBJ2-6,-,TRBV6-4,TGTGCCAGCAGTGCATCTGGGGCCAACGTCCTGACTTTC,CASSASGANVLTF
-,TRBJ2-1,TRBD2,TRBV5-1,TGCGCCAGCAGCTTGGCGGTAGGGACTAGCGGGAGAAGCAATGAGCAGTTCTTC,CASSLAVGTSGRSNEQFF
-,TRBJ2-6,-,TRBV21-1,TGTGCCAGCAGCAAAGCGCTTGTGGGACACCCTCCAATCTCTGGGGCCAACGTCCTGACTTTC,CASSKALVGHPPISGANVLTF
few,TRBJ1-6,TRBD1,TRBV28,TGTGCCAGCAGTCCCCCGGTACAGGGGATATCACCCCTCCACTTT,CASSPPVQGISPLHF
few,TRBJ1-1,-,TRBV7-9,TGTGCCAGCAGCTTAGGAATGCGGGGGGCTGAAGCTTTCTTT,CASSLGMRGAEAFF
few,TRBJ2-1,TRBD2,TRBV5-1,TGCGCCAGCAGCCCCGCCGGGACTAGCGGAAGACTTAACTACAATGAGCAGTTCTTC,CASSPAGTSGRLNYNEQFF
-,TRBJ2-5,-,TRBV6-5,TGTGCCAGCAGTTATCCAGAGACCCAGTACTTC,CASSYPETQYF
few,TRBJ2-1,-,TRBV7-7,TGTGCCAGCAGCTCCCAGCAGGGTGAGCAGTTCTTC,CASSSQQGEQFF
-,TRBJ2-7,TRBD1,TRBV6-5,TGTGCCAGCAGTTTGGACAGGGTGAACGAGCAGTACTTC,CASSLDRVNEQYF
-,TRBJ2-5,TRBD2,TRBV28,TGTGCCAGCAGCGGGGGGTCTAGCGGTGCGGAGACCCAGTACTTC,CASSGGSSGAETQYF
few,TRBJ1-2,-,TRBV15,TGTGCCACCAGCAGAGCTGGCCTCCACCGGGACGGCTATGGCTACACCTTC,CATSRAGLHRDGYGYTF
-,TRBJ2-3,-,TRBV18,TGTGCCAGCTCTCTTGGGAGTGCGACAGATACGCAGTATTTT,CASSLGSATDTQYF
-,TRBJ1-5,TRBD1,TRBV2,TGTGCCAGCACCGACCAGGGGGGGGCGGGAAGTCAGCCCCAGCATTTT,CASTDQGGAGSQPQHF
-,TRBJ2-5,TRBD2,TRBV19,TGTGCCAGTAACCTGGGGAGGGGAGGGACCCAGTACTTC,CASNLGRGGTQYF
few,TRBJ2-7,-,TRBV4-3,TGCGCCAGCAGCCCGGCTCTACCCAACTACGAGCAGTACTTC,CASSPALPNYEQYF
many,TRBJ2-1,-,TRBV19,TGTGCCAGTAGCCTGAACAGGGTAGAGCAGTTCTTC,CASSLNRVEQFF
few,TRBJ2-1,-,TRBV28,TGTGCCAGCAGCAAACTAACCCCCTATGAGCAGTTCTTC,CASSKLTPYEQFF